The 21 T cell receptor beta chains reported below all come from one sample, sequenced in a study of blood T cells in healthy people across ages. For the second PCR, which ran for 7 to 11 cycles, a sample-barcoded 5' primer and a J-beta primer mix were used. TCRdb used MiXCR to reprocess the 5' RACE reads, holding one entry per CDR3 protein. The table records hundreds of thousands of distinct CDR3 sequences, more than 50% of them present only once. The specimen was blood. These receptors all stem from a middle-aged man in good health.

This CDR3 is CASSQEQGAPSYEQYF. CDR3 DNA sequence: TGCGCCAGCAGCCAAGAACAGGGGGCCCCTTCCTACGAGCAGTACTTC. The chain carries TRBV4-1 and TRBJ2-7, with 9 bases fitting TRBD1. V lost 0 bases and J lost 1; bases outside the gene matches: 4. The length of the CDR3 is 16 residues. Germline-derived CDR1 and CDR2 are MGHRA and YSYEKL.

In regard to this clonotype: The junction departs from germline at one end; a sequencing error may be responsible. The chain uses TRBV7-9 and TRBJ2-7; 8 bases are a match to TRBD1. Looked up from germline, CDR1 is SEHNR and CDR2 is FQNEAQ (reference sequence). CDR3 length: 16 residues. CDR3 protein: CAGSLGSGQGAYEQYF. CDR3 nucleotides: TGTGCCGGCAGCTTAGGGAGTGGACAGGGAGCCTACGAGCAGTACTTC.

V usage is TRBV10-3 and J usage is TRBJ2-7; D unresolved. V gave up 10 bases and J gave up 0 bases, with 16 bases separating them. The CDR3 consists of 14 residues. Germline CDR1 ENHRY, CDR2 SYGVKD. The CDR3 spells CASRSGAGSYEQYF. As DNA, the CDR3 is TGTGCCAGCCGCTCCGGTGCCGGCTCCTACGAGCAGTACTTC.

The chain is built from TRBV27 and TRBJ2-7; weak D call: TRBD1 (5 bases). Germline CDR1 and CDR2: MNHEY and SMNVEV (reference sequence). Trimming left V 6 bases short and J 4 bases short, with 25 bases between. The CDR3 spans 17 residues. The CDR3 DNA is TGTGCCAGCAGCAAAGCGTTGGTAGGGGTGCTTGGTTACGAGCAGTACTTC. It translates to CASSKALVGVLGYEQYF.

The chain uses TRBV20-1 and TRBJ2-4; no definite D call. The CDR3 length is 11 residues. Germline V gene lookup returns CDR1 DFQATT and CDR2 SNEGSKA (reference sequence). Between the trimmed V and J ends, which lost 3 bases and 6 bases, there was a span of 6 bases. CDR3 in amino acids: CSASSGNIQYF. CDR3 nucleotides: TGCAGTGCTAGTTCAGGAAACATTCAGTACTTC.

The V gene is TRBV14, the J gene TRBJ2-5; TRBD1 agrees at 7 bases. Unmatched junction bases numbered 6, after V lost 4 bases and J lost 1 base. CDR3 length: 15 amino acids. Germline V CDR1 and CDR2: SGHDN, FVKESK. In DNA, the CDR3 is TGTGCCAGCAGCCCCGGGACAGTAATCCAAGAGACCCAGTACTTC. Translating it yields CASSPGTVIQETQYF. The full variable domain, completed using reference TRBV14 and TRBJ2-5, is EAGVTQFPSHSVIEKGQTVTLRCDPISGHDNLYWYRRVMGKEIKFLLHFVKESKQDESGMPNNRFLAERTGGTYSTLKVQPAELEDSGVYFCASSPGTVIQETQYFGPGTRLLVL.

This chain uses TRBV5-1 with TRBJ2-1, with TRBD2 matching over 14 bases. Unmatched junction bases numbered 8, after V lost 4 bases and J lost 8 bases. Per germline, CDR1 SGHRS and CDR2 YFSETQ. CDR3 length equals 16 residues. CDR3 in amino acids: CASSPDGTSGGDEQFF. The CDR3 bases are TGCGCCAGCAGCCCGGACGGGACTAGCGGGGGAGATGAGCAGTTCTTC. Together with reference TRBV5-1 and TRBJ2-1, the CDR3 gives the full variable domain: KAGVTQTPRYLIKTRGQQVTLSCSPISGHRSVSWYQQTPGQGLQFLFEYFSETQRNKGNFPGRFSGRQFSNSRSEMNVSTLELGDSALYLCASSPDGTSGGDEQFFGPGTRLTVL.

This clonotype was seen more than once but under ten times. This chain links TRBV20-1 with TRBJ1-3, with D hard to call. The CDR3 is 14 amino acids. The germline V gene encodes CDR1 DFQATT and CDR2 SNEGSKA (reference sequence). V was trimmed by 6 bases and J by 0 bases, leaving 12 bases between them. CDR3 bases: TGCAGTGCCTCACCTACCTACTCTGGAAACACCATATATTTT. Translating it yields CSASPTYSGNTIYF.

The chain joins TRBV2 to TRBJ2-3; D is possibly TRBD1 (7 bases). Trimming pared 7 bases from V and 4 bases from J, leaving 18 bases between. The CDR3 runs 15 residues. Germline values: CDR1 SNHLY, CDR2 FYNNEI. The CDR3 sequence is CASTGDGGGPDTQYF. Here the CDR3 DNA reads TGTGCCAGCACTGGCGACGGAGGGGGCCCAGATACGCAGTATTTT.

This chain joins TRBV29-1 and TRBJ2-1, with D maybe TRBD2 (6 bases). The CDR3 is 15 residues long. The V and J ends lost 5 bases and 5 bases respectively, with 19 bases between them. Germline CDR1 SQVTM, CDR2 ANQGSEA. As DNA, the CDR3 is TGCAGCGTTTCCCCACCCGGAGGGAAGAACAATGAGCAGTTCTTC. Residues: CSVSPPGGKNNEQFF.

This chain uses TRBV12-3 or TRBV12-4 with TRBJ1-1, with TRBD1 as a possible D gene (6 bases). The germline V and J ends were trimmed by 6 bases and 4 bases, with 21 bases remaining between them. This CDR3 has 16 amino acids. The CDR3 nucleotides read TGTGCCAGCAGCCCCTTGATTGGGGGGCTAGGCACTGAAGCTTTCTTT. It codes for CASSPLIGGLGTEAFF.

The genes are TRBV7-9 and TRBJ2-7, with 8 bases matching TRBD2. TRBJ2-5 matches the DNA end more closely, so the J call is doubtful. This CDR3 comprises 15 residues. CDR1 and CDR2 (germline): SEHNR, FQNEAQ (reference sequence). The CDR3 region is CASIHSGAIQETQYF. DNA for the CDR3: TGTGCCAGCATCCATAGCGGGGCGATACAAGAGACCCAGTACTTC.

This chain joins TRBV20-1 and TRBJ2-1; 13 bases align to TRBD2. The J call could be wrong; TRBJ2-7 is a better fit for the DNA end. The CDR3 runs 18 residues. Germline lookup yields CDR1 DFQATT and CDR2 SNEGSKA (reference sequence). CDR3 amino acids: CSARDGTSGKVPYNEQYF. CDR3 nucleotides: TGCAGTGCTAGAGACGGGACTAGCGGGAAAGTCCCCTACAATGAGCAGTACTTC.

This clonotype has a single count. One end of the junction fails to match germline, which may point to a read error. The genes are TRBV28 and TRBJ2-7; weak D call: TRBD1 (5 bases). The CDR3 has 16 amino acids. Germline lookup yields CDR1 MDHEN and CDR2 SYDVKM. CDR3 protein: CAGSPPHLRVPYEQYF. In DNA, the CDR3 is TGTGCCGGCAGTCCTCCCCACCTCAGGGTCCCCTACGAGCAGTACTTC.

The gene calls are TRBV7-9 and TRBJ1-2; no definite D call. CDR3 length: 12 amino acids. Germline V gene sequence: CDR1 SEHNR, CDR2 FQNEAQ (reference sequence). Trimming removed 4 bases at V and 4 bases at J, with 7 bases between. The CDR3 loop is CASSSEVYGYTF. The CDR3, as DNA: TGTGCCAGCAGCTCAGAAGTCTATGGCTACACCTTC.

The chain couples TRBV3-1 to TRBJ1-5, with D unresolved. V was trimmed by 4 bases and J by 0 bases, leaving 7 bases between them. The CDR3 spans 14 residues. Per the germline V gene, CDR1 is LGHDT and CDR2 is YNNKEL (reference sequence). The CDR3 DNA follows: TGTGCCAGCAGCCGACATCTTAGCAATCAGCCCCAGCATTTT. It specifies CASSRHLSNQPQHF.

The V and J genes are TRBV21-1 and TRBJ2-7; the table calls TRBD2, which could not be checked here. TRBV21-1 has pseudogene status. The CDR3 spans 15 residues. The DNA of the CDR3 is TGTGCCAGCAGCAAGGGAGGGGCCCAATCCTACGAGCAGTACTTC. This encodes CASSKGGAQSYEQYF.

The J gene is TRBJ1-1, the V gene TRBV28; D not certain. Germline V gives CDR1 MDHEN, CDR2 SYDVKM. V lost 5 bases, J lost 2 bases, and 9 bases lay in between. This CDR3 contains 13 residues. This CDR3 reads CASSVMSNTEAFF. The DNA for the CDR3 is TGTGCCAGCAGTGTAATGAGTAACACTGAAGCTTTCTTT.

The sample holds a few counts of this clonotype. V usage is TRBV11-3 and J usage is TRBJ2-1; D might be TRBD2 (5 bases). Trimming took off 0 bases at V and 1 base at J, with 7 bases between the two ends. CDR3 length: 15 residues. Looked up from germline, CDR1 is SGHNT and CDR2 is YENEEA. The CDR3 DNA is TGTGCCAGCAGCTTAGACCCGGGGTCCTACAATGAGCAGTTCTTC. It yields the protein CASSLDPGSYNEQFF.

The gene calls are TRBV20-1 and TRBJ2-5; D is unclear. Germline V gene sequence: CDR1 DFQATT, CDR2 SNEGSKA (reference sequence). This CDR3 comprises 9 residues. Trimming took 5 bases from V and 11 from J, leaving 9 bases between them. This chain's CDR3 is CSAAREQYF. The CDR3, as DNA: TGCAGTGCTGCCCGAGAGCAGTACTTC.

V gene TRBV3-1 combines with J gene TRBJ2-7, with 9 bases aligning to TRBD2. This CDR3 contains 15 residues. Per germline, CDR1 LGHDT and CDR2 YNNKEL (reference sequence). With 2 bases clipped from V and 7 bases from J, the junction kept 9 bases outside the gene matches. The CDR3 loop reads CASSQPAGGRGEQYF. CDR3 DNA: TGTGCCAGCAGCCAACCAGCGGGGGGCCGGGGTGAGCAGTACTTC.